These T cell receptor beta chains were read from a single sample in a study of T cell changes during pregnancy in multiple sclerosis. Assay used: immunoSEQ multiplex PCR; TCRdb lists only in-frame clones, some missing. The repertoire holds about 51,000 clones, with approximately 94% as singletons. The starting material was CD4+ T cells from peripheral blood mononuclear cells, obtained in the second trimester of pregnancy. The receptors originated from a female donor with multiple sclerosis, enrolled in a pregnancy study. CDR3s include the opening cysteine and the closing phenylalanine or tryptophan. D genes are given only for firm matches. Not all rows give a size; the values are once, few, many and, for expanded clones, a class.

j_call clone_size v_call d_call cdr3_aa cdr3_nt
TRBJ1-4 - TRBV4-3 - CASSQAGSDEKLFF TGCGCCAGCAGCCAAGCGGGGAGCGATGAAAAACTGTTTTTT
TRBJ1-5 - TRBV11-2 TRBD1 CASSLGQGVHQPQHF TGTGCCAGCAGCTTAGGACAGGGGGTACATCAGCCCCAGCATTTT
TRBJ2-2 - TRBV4-1 TRBD2 CASSPRLAGAPGGELFF TGCGCCAGCAGCCCCCGACTAGCGGGGGCCCCGGGCGGGGAGCTGTTTTTT
TRBJ2-3 - TRBV15 TRBD1 CATSRGTGDPDTQYF TGTGCCACCAGCAGGGGGACAGGGGACCCAGATACGCAGTATTTT
TRBJ2-5 - TRBV7-6 TRBD2 CASSQLAGGLETQYF TGTGCCAGCAGCCAGCTAGCGGGGGGGCTGGAGACCCAGTACTTC
TRBJ1-4 - TRBV6-5 TRBD1 CASSRQGKGEKLFF TGTGCCAGCAGCCGACAGGGTAAAGGTGAAAAACTGTTTTTT
TRBJ2-5 - TRBV18 TRBD2 CASSPVGLAGGFGETQYF TGTGCCAGCTCACCGGTCGGACTAGCGGGGGGTTTCGGGGAGACCCAGTACTTC
TRBJ1-3 - TRBV10-1 - CASSVVCRPDYSGNTIYF TGCGCCAGCAGTGTTGTTTGCAGGCCAGACTACTCTGGAAACACCATATATTTT
TRBJ1-1 - TRBV7-2 - CASSFWVSPGTKNTEAFF TGTGCCAGCAGCTTCTGGGTTTCTCCCGGGACAAAGAACACTGAAGCTTTCTTT
TRBJ1-5 - TRBV6-5 - CASSYQGNQPQHF TGTGCCAGCAGTTACCAGGGGAATCAGCCCCAGCATTTT
TRBJ1-1 - TRBV27 TRBD1 CASSSRTGGRMNTEAFF TGTGCCAGCAGTTCCCGGACAGGGGGTAGGATGAACACTGAAGCTTTCTTT
TRBJ2-3 - TRBV29-1 - CSVTRDRSTDTQYF TGCAGCGTGACGAGGGATCGTAGCACAGATACGCAGTATTTT
TRBJ1-6 - TRBV7-8 TRBD1 CASSLQGAYNSPLHF TGTGCCAGCAGCTTACAGGGGGCATATAATTCACCCCTCCACTTT
TRBJ2-3 - TRBV5-1 TRBD1 CASSRTGKDGDTQYF TGCGCCAGCAGCCGGACAGGGAAGGATGGAGATACGCAGTATTTT
TRBJ1-1 - TRBV6-5 - CASSYPKGTEAFF TGTGCCAGCAGTTACCCGAAGGGGACTGAAGCTTTCTTT
TRBJ1-1 - TRBV7-9 TRBD1 CASSSLPGTVLMNTEAFF TGTGCCAGCAGTTCTTTGCCCGGGACAGTCCTTATGAACACTGAAGCTTTCTTT
TRBJ2-1 - TRBV6-5 - CASSDRINEQFF TGTGCCAGCAGTGACAGGATCAATGAGCAGTTCTTC
TRBJ2-3 - TRBV27 - CASSWRQARTDTQYF TGTGCCAGCAGTTGGCGACAGGCCCGCACAGATACGCAGTATTTT
TRBJ1-5 - TRBV6-6 - CASSTRNQPQHF TGTGCCAGCAGCACTAGGAATCAGCCCCAGCATTTT
TRBJ2-1 - TRBV5-6 - CASSEPAVYNEQFF TGTGCCAGCAGCGAACCGGCGGTGTACAATGAGCAGTTCTTC
TRBJ2-6 - TRBV6-1 - CASSPQGSGANVLTF TGTGCCAGTTCCCCCCAGGGGAGTGGGGCCAACGTCCTGACTTTC
TRBJ2-5 - TRBV27 TRBD2 CASSQMMGGTSGAGDQYF TGTGCCAGCAGTCAAATGATGGGTGGGACTAGCGGGGCGGGGGACCAGTACTTC
TRBJ1-6 - TRBV25-1 - CASSGRDNSPLHF TGTGCCAGCAGTGGGCGGGATAATTCACCCCTCCACTTT
TRBJ2-7 - TRBV5-5 - CASSFFSGSHYEQYF TGTGCCAGCAGCTTTTTCTCTGGCTCCCATTACGAGCAGTACTTC
TRBJ2-2 - TRBV11-2 - CASSFLSSTGELFF TGTGCCAGCAGCTTCCTCTCTAGCACCGGGGAGCTGTTTTTT
TRBJ1-4 - TRBV7-2 - CASSLLVVTANEKLFF TGTGCCAGCAGCTTATTAGTGGTAACGGCTAATGAAAAACTGTTTTTT
TRBJ2-5 - TRBV6-7 TRBD1 CASRSSGTGGPETQYF TGTGCCAGCAGATCGTCCGGGACAGGGGGCCCGGAGACCCAGTACTTC
TRBJ2-7 - TRBV11-2 - CASSLGGRLNEQYF TGTGCCAGCAGCTTAGGGGGGCGGTTGAACGAGCAGTACTTC
TRBJ2-5 - TRBV28 TRBD2 CASSGAGGPQETQYF TGTGCCAGCAGTGGAGCGGGGGGCCCCCAAGAGACCCAGTACTTC
TRBJ2-1 - TRBV4-3 TRBD2 CASSPGLAGGWNEQFF TGCGCCAGCAGCCCGGGACTAGCGGGGGGGTGGAATGAGCAGTTCTTC
TRBJ1-2 - TRBV4-3 - CASSQDVTHGNYGYTF TGCGCCAGCAGCCAAGATGTAACACACGGGAACTATGGCTACACCTTC
TRBJ2-1 - TRBV7-3 TRBD2 CASSPGTSGYNEQFF TGTGCCAGCAGCCCTGGCACTAGCGGCTACAATGAGCAGTTCTTC
TRBJ1-5 - TRBV12-5 TRBD1 CASGSRTGRQPQHF TGTGCTAGTGGTTCCCGGACAGGGCGTCAGCCCCAGCATTTT
TRBJ1-1 - TRBV2 TRBD1 CATDRGGGIVEAFF TGTGCCACCGACAGGGGAGGGGGTATTGTTGAAGCTTTCTTT
TRBJ1-2 - TRBV5-6 - CASSWRGGALDYGYTF TGTGCCAGCTCCTGGAGAGGGGGGGCGCTTGACTATGGCTACACCTTC
TRBJ1-6 once TRBV6-4 TRBD1 CASSATGLNSPLHF TGTGCCAGCAGCGCGACAGGGCTCAATTCACCCCTCCACTTT
TRBJ1-5 - TRBV6-4 - CASSDSSIQPQHF TGTGCCAGCAGTGACTCGAGCATTCAGCCCCAGCATTTT
TRBJ2-5 - TRBV9 - CASSVSWGYATGGGGQETQYF TGTGCCAGCAGCGTATCCTGGGGATACGCGACAGGTGGGGGAGGGCAAGAGACCCAGTACTTC
TRBJ2-7 - TRBV19 TRBD1 CASTDRGGEQYF TGTGCCAGTACGGACAGGGGCGGGGAGCAGTACTTC
TRBJ2-5 - TRBV11-2 TRBD2 CASSQSGGGETQYF TGTGCCAGCAGCCAGAGCGGGGGAGGCGAGACCCAGTACTTC
TRBJ2-1 - TRBV5-4 TRBD1 CASSPGTGAHNEQFF TGTGCCAGCAGCCCTGGGACAGGGGCCCACAATGAGCAGTTCTTC
TRBJ1-2 - TRBV27 TRBD1 CASSPRTGGADGYTF TGTGCCAGCAGTCCCCGGACAGGGGGCGCGGATGGCTACACCTTC
TRBJ2-5 - TRBV30 - CAGTSRETQYF TGTGCCGGGACCTCACGGGAGACCCAGTACTTC
TRBJ1-5 - TRBV2 - CASSPGGNSNQPQHF TGTGCCAGCTCCCCGGGGGGAAATAGCAATCAGCCCCAGCATTTT
TRBJ2-7 - TRBV27 - CASSKYPNRDSYEQYF TGTGCCAGCAGCAAGTATCCGAACCGGGACTCCTACGAGCAGTACTTC
TRBJ1-1 - TRBV6-5 - CASSYASGRADTEAFF TGTGCCAGCAGTTACGCCTCGGGAAGGGCCGACACTGAAGCTTTCTTT
TRBJ2-7 - TRBV18 TRBD1 CASSPGTAYEQYF TGTGCCAGCTCACCCGGGACAGCCTACGAGCAGTACTTC
TRBJ2-3 - TRBV21-1 - CASSKAGSSRGSSADTQYF TGTGCCAGCAGCAAAGCGGGGTCCAGTCGGGGGTCCAGTGCAGATACGCAGTATTTT
TRBJ1-1 - TRBV6-4 - CASSVSQATEAFF TGTGCCAGCAGTGTTTCTCAGGCCACTGAAGCTTTCTTT
TRBJ1-1 - TRBV5-6 - CASSSSPGLGGTEAFF TGTGCCAGCAGCTCTTCCCCGGGCCTAGGGGGCACTGAAGCTTTCTTT
TRBJ2-5 - TRBV9 - CASSVTVLQETQYF TGTGCCAGCAGCGTAACGGTACTACAAGAGACCCAGTACTTC
TRBJ2-3 - TRBV7-2 TRBD2 CASSLVGLAGGGQQYF TGTGCCAGCAGCTTAGTGGGACTAGCGGGGGGGGGACAGCAGTATTTT
TRBJ1-1 - TRBV29-1 TRBD1 CSVEKGQGTEAFF TGCAGCGTTGAAAAGGGACAGGGCACTGAAGCTTTCTTT
TRBJ1-1 - TRBV6-5 TRBD1 CASRLDRVNTEAFF TGTGCCAGCAGATTAGACAGGGTGAACACTGAAGCTTTCTTT
TRBJ2-5 - TRBV5-4 - CASSETRETQYF TGTGCCAGCAGCGAGACAAGAGAGACCCAGTACTTC